Sequencing of this TCR beta chain was carried out in a study of CD8 T cells in ankylosing spondylitis. Between the trimmed V and J ends, which lost 1 base and 7 bases, there was a span of 11 bases. CDR1 SGHAT and CDR2 FQNNGV come from the germline V gene. The CDR3 extends over 14 amino acids. As concerns this clonotype: Its antigen is as yet unknown.

TCRdb used MiXCR to reprocess the 5' RACE reads, holding one entry per CDR3 protein. The data show a few hundred thousand distinct CDR3 sequences, about 13% seen once. Points from the study as a whole: For ankylosing spondylitis blood, a TCR beta motif of several highly homologous variants appeared characteristic.

V usage is TRBV11-2 and J usage is TRBJ2-1, with D perhaps matching TRBD2 (6 bases). The clonotype originates from a male donor with ankylosing spondylitis. The sequenced material came from blood, either unsorted or a sorted T cell fraction (not recorded which). CDR3 in DNA: TGTGCCAGCAGCTTAGCGGGAGTTTTGAATGAGCAGTTCTTC. This translates into CASSLAGVLNEQFF. Looking up the rest from reference TRBV11-2 and TRBJ2-1 gives the full variable domain: EAGVAQSPRYKIIEKRQSVAFWCNPISGHATLYWYQQILGQGPKLLIQFQNNGVVDDSQLPKDRFSAERLKGVDSTLKIQPAKLEDSAVYLCASSLAGVLNEQFFGPGTRLTVL.